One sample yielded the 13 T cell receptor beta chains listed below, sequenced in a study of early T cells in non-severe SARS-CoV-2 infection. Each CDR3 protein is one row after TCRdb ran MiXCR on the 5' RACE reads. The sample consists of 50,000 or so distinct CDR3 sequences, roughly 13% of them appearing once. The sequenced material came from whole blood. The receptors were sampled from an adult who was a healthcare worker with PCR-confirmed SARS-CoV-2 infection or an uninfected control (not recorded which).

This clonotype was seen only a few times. CDR3 nucleotides: TGCGCCAGCAGAGTGACTCAGGGGTCCGGGGAGCTGTTTTTT. Its translation: CASRVTQGSGELFF. This chain uses TRBV10-1 with TRBJ2-2; D perhaps matches TRBD1 (6 bases). Deletions cut 6 bases from V and 6 bases from J, with 14 bases between. Germline lookup yields CDR1 WNHNN and CDR2 SYGVQD (reference sequence). The CDR3 is 14 amino acids.

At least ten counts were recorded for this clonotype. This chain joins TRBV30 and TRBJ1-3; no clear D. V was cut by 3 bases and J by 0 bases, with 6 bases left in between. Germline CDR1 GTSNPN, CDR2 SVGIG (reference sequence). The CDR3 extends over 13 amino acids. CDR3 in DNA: TGTGCCTGGAGGAGAGGCTCTGGAAACACCATATATTTT. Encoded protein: CAWRRGSGNTIYF.

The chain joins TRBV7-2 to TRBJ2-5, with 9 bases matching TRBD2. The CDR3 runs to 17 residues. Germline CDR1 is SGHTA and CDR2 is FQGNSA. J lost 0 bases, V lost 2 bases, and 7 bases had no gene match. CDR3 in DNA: TGTGCCAGCAGCTTATTGCTAGCGGGGCCGTACCAAGAGACCCAGTACTTC. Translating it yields CASSLLLAGPYQETQYF.

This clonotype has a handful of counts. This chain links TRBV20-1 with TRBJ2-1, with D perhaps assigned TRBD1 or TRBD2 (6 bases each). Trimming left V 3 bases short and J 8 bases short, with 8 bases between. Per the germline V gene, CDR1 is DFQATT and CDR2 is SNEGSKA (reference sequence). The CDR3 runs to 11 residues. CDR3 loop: CSASGGHEQFF. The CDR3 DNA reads TGCAGTGCTAGCGGGGGCCATGAGCAGTTCTTC.

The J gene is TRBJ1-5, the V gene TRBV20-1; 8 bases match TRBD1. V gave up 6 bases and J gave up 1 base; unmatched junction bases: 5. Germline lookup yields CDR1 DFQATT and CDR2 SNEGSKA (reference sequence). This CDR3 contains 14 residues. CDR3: CSAGTGVSNQPQHF. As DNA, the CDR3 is TGCAGTGCCGGGACAGGAGTCAGCAATCAGCCCCAGCATTTT.

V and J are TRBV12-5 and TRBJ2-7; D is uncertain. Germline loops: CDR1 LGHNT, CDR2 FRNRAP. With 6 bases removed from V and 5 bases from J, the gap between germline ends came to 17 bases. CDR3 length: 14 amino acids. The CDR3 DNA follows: TGTGCTAGTGGCCCGACCACTACCCTACACGAGCAGTACTTC. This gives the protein CASGPTTTLHEQYF.

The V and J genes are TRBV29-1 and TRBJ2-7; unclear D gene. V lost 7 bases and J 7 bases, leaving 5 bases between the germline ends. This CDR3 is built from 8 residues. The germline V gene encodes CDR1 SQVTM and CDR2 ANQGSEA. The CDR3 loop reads CSDPEQYF. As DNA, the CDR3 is TGCAGCGACCCGGAGCAGTACTTC.

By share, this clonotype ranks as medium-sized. CDR3 sequence: CASSYLAGNTIYF. The DNA for the CDR3 is TGTGCCAGCAGTTACTTAGCAGGAAACACCATATATTTT. The gene calls are TRBV6-6 and TRBJ1-3, with D unclear. Germline V gene data show CDR1 as MNHNY and CDR2 as SVGAGI (reference sequence). Trimming stripped 1 base from V and 4 bases from J, with 5 bases between. The CDR3 runs 13 residues.

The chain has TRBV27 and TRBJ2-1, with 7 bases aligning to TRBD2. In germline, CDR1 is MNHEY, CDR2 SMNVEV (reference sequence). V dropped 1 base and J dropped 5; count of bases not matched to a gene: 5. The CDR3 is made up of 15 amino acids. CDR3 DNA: TGTGCCAGCAGTTTATTGGGAGGGGTTGACAATGAGCAGTTCTTC. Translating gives CASSLLGGVDNEQFF.

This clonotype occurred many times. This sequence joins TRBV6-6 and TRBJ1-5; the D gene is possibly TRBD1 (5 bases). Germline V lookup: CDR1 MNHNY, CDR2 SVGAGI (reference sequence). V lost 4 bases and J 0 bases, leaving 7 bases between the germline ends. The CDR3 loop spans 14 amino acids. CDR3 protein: CASSSTGSNQPQHF. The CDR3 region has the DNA TGTGCCAGCAGTTCCACAGGTAGCAATCAGCCCCAGCATTTT.

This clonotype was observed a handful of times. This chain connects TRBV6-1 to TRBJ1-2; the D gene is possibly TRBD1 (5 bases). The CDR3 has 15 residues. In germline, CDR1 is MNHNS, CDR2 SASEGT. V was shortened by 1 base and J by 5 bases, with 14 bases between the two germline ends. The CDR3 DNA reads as TGTGCCAGCAGTGAAGGAGTTCCGAGGGGTTATGGCTACACCTTC. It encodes CASSEGVPRGYGYTF.

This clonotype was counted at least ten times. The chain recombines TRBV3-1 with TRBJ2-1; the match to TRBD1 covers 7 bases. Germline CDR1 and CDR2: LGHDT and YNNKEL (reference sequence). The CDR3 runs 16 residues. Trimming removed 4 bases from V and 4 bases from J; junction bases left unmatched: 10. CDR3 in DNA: TGTGCCAGCAGCCTGAGAACAGGGGAGCCATACAATGAGCAGTTCTTC. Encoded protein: CASSLRTGEPYNEQFF.

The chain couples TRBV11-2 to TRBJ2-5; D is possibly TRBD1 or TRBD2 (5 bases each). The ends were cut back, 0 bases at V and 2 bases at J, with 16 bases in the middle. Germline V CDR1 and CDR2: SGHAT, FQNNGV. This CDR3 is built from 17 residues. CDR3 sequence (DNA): TGTGCCAGCAGCTTAGATTCGTGGTCGAGGGGTCAAGAGACCCAGTACTTC. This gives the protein CASSLDSWSRGQETQYF.